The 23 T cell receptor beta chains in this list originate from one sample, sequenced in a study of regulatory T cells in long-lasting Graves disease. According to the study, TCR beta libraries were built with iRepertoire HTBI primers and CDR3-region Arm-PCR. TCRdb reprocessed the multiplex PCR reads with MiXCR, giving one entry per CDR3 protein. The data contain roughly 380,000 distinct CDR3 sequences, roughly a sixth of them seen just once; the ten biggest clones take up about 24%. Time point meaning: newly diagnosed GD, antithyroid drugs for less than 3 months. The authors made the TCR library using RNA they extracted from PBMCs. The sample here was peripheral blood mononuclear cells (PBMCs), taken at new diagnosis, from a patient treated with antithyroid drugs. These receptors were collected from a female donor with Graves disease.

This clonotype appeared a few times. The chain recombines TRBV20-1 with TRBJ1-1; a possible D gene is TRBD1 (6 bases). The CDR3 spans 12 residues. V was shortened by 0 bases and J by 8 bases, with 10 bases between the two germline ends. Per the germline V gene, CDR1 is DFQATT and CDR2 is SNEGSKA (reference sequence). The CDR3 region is CSAREGTGEAFF. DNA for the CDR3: TGCAGTGCTAGAGAGGGTACAGGGGAAGCTTTCTTT.

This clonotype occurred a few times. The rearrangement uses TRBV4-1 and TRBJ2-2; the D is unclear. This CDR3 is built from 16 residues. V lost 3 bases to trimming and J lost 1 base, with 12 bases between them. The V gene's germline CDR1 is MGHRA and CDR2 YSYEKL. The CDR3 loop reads CASSQTWAGNTGELFF. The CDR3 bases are TGCGCCAGCAGCCAGACCTGGGCAGGGAACACCGGGGAGCTGTTTTTT.

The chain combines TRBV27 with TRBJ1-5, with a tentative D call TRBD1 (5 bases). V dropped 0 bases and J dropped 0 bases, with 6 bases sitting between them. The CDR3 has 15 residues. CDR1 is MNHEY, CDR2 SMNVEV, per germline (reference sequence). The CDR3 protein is CASSLSGLSNQPQHF. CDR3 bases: TGTGCCAGCAGTTTATCGGGGCTTAGCAATCAGCCCCAGCATTTT.

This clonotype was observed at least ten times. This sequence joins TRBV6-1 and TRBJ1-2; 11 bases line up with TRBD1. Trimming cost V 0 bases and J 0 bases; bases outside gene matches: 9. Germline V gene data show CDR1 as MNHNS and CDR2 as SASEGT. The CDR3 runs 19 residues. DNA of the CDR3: TGTGCCAGCAGTGAAGCTGTTGGACAGGGGGCCCTCTCTAACTATGGCTACACCTTC. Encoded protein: CASSEAVGQGALSNYGYTF.

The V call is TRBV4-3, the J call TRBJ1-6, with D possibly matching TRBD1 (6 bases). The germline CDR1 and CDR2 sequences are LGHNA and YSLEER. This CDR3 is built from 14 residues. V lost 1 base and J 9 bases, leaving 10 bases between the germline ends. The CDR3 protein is CASSQGTESSPLHF. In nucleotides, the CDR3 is TGCGCCAGCAGCCAAGGGACAGAGAGTTCACCCCTCCACTTT.

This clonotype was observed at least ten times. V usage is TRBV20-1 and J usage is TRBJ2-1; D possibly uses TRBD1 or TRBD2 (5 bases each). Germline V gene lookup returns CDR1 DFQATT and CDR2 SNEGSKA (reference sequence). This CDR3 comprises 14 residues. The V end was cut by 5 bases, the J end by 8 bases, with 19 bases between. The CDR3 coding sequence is TGCAGTGCTGCCCTGGGACCTGGGCACGATGAGCAGTTCTTC. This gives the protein CSAALGPGHDEQFF.

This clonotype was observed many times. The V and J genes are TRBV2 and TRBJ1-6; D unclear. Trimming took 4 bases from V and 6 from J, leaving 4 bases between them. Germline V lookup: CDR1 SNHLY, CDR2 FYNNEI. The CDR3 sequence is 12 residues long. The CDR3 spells CASSVRNSPLHF. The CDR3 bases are TGTGCCAGCAGTGTTCGTAATTCACCCCTCCACTTT.

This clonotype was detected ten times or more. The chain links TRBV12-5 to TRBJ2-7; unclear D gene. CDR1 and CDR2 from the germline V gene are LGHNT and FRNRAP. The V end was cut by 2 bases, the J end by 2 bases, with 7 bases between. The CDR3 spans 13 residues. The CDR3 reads CASGLTGAYEQYF. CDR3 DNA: TGTGCTAGTGGTTTGACGGGCGCCTACGAGCAGTACTTC.

The CDR3 sequence: CASSLRTPGVYEQYF. Here the CDR3 DNA reads TGTGCCAGCAGCTTAAGGACCCCGGGGGTGTACGAGCAGTACTTC. The chain couples TRBV5-5 to TRBJ2-7, with D perhaps TRBD2 (6 bases). The CDR3 contains 15 residues. Germline V gene data show CDR1 as SGHKS and CDR2 as YYEKEE (reference sequence). The V end lost 2 bases, the J end lost 4 bases, and 16 bases lay between the germline ends.

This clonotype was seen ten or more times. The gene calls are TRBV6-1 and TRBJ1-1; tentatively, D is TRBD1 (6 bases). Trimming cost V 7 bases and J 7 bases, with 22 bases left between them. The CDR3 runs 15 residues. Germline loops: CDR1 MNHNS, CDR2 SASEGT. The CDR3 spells CASTNLDSKSFEAFF. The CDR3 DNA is TGTGCCAGCACGAATTTGGACAGCAAGTCGTTTGAAGCTTTCTTT.

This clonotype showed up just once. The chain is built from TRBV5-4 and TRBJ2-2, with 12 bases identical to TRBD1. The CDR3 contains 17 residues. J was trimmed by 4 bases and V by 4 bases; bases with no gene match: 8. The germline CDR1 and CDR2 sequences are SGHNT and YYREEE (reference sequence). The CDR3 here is CASSSYRDRGLTGELFF. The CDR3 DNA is TGTGCCAGCAGCAGCTACCGGGACAGGGGGCTCACCGGGGAGCTGTTTTTT.

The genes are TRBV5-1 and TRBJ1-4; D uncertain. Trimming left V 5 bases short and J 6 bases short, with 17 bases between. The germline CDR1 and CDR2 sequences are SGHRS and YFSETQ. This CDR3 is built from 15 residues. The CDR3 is CASSLRSDGDEKLFF. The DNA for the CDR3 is TGCGCCAGCAGTTTAAGATCTGATGGGGATGAAAAACTGTTTTTT.

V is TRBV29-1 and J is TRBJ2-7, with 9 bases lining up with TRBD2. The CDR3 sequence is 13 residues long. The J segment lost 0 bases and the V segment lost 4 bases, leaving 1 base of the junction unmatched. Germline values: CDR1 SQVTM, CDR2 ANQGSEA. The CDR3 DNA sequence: TGCAGCGTTGCTAGCGGGGTCTCCTACGAGCAGTACTTC. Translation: CSVASGVSYEQYF.

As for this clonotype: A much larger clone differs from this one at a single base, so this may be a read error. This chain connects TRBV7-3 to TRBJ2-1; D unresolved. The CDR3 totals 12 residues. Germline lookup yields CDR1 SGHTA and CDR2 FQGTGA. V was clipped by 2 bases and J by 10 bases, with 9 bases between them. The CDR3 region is CASSLPLGEQFF. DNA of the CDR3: TGTGCCAGCAGCTTACCCCTTGGGGAGCAGTTCTTC.

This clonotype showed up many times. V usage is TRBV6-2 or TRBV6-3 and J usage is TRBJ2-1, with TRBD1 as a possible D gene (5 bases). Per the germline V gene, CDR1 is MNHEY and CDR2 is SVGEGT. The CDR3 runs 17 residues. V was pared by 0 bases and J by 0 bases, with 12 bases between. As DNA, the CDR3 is TGTGCCAGCAGTTACTCGGAGACAGAGAGCTCCTACAATGAGCAGTTCTTC. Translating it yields CASSYSETESSYNEQFF.

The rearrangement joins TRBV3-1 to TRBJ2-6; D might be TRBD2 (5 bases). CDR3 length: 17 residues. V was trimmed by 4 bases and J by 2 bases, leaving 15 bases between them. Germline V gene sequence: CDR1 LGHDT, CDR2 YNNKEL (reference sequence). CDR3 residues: CASSRGPPGTGANVLTF. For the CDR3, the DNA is TGTGCCAGCAGCCGCGGCCCCCCCGGGACTGGGGCCAACGTCCTGACTTTC. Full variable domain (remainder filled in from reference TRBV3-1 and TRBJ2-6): DTAVSQTPKYLVTQMGNDKSIKCEQNLGHDTMYWYKQDSKKFLKIMFSYNNKELIINETVPNRFSPKSPDKAHLNLHINSLELGDSAVYFCASSRGPPGTGANVLTFGAGSRLTVL.

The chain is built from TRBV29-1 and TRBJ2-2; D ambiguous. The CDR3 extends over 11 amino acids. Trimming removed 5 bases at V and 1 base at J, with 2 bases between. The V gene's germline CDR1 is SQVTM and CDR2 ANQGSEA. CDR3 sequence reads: CSVQNTGELFF. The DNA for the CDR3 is TGCAGCGTTCAGAACACCGGGGAGCTGTTTTTT.

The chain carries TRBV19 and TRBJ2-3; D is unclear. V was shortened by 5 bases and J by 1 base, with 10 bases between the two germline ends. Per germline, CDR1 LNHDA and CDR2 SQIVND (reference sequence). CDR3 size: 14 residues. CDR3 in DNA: TGTGCCAGTAGTCCCGGGCTTCGCACAGATACGCAGTATTTT. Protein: CASSPGLRTDTQYF.

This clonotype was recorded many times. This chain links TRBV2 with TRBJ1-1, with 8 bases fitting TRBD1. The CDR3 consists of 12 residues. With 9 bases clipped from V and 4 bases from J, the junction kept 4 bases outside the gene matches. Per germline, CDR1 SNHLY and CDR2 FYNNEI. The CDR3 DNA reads TGTGCCAGGACAACAGGGGGCACTGAAGCTTTCTTT. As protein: CARTTGGTEAFF. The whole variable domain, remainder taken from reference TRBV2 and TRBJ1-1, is EPEVTQTPSHQVTQMGQEVILRCVPISNHLYFYWYRQILGQKVEFLVSFYNNEISEKSEIFDDQFSVERPDGSNFTLKIRSTKLEDSAMYFCARTTGGTEAFFGQGTRLTVV.

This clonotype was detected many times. CDR3 bases: TGTGCCAGCAGCTTGAACGGGGAGAACACTGAAGCTTTCTTT. The encoded protein is CASSLNGENTEAFF. This chain joins TRBV7-9 and TRBJ1-1; D not certain. Germline values: CDR1 SEHNR, CDR2 FQNEAQ (reference sequence). V lost 3 bases to trimming and J lost 1 base, with 9 bases between them. CDR3 size: 14 residues.

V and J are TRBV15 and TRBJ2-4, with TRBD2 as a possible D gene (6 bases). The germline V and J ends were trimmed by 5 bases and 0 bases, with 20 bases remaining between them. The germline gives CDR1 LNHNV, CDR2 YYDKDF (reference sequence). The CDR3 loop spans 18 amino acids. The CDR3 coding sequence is TGTGCCACCAGCCCTCGGGGGAGGTCCCTACTAGCCAAAAACATTCAGTACTTC. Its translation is CATSPRGRSLLAKNIQYF.

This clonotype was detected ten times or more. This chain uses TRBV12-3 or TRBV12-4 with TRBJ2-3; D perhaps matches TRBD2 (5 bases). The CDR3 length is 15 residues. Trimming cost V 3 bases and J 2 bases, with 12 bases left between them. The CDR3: CASSLDGVDTDTQYF. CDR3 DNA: TGTGCCAGCAGTTTGGACGGGGTCGACACAGATACGCAGTATTTT.

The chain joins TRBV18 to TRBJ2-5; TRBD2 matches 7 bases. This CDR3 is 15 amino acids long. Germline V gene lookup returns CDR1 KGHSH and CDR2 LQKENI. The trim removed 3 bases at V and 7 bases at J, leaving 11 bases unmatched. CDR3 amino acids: CASSPGPGSGGTQYF. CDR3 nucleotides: TGTGCCAGCTCACCGGGACCAGGTTCGGGGGGGACCCAGTACTTC.